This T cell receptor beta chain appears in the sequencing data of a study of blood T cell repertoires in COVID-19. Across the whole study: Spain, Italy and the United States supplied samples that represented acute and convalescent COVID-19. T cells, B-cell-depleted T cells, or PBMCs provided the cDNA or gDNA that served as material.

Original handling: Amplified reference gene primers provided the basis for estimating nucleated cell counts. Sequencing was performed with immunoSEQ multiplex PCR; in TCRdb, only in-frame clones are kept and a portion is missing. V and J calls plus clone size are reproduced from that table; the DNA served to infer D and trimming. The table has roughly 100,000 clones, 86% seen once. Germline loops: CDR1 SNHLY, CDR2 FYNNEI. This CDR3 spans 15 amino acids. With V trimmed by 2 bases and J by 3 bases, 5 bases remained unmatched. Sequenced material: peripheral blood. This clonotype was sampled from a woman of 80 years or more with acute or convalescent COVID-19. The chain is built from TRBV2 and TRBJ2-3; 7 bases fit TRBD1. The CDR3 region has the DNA TGTGCCAGCAGTGAATTGAGGGGGCTGACAGATACGCAGTATTTT. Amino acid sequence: CASSELRGLTDTQYF.